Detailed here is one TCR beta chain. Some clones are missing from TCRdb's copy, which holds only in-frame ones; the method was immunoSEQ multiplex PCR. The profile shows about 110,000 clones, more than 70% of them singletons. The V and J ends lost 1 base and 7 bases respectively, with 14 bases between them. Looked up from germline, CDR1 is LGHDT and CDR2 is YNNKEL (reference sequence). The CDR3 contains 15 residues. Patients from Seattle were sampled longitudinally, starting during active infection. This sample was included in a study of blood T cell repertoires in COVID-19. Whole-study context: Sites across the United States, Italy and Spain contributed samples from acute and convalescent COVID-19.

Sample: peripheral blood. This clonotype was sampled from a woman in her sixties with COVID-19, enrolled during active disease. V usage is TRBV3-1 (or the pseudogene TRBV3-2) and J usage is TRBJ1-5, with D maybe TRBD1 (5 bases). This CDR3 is CASSQVGGAGQPQHF. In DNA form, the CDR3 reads TGTGCCAGCAGCCAAGTAGGAGGGGCAGGACAGCCCCAGCATTTT.